Sequencing of this T cell receptor beta chain was carried out in a study of blood T cell repertoires in COVID-19. Study details: Whether acute or convalescent, the COVID-19 samples came from the United States, Italy and Spain.

The data were produced by immunoSEQ multiplex PCR, yet TCRdb's version contains in-frame clones alone and is incomplete. The repertoire holds some 130,000 clones, with about 83% as singletons. V was cut by 5 bases and J by 5 bases, with 10 bases left in between. The length of the CDR3 is 12 residues. CDR1 and CDR2 from the germline V gene are SGHAT and FQNNGV. What was sequenced was peripheral blood. The chain employs TRBV11-2 and TRBJ2-7; perhaps TRBD1 as D (6 bases). This TCR derives from a human donor in a cohort sampled during active COVID-19. The CDR3 nucleotides read TGTGCCAGCAGCCCGACAGGTAACGAGCAGTACTTC. Its protein product is CASSPTGNEQYF.